Presented here are 16 T cell receptor beta chains from one specimen sequenced in a study of T cells in Graves' hyperthyroidism and ophthalmopathy. TCR beta CDR3 sequences were amplified from RNA transcripts. A set of HTBI primers served as the primers for a first-round RT-PCR of the TCR CDR3. TCRdb redid the calling of the multiplex PCR reads with MiXCR, one entry per CDR3 protein. The sample has 500,000 to 750,000 distinct CDR3 sequences, 14% seen once. The sequenced sample was blood. The source is a woman younger than 35 with Graves' ophthalmopathy.

This clonotype was recorded at least ten times. The rearrangement uses TRBV7-3 and TRBJ2-6; D remains ambiguous. This CDR3 region has 15 residues. The V and J ends lost 2 bases and 2 bases respectively, with 7 bases between them. CDR1 SGHTA and CDR2 FQGTGA come from the germline V gene. For the CDR3, the DNA is TGTGCCAGCAGCTTATCGGTGGCTGGGGCCAACGTCCTGACTTTC. Translated, it gives CASSLSVAGANVLTF.

The CDR3 region is CASRPLQGMATEAFF. The CDR3 DNA reads TGTGCCAGCAGGCCACTACAGGGGATGGCCACTGAAGCTTTCTTT. The V and J genes are TRBV9 and TRBJ1-1, with 7 bases matching TRBD1. Per the germline V gene, CDR1 is SGDLS and CDR2 is YYNGEE. Losses at the gene ends were 5 bases for V and 4 bases for J; bases not matched to a gene: 11. CDR3 length: 15 residues.

There are a few counts of this clonotype. This may arise from a read error, as a much more abundant clone is one base away. The V and J genes are TRBV7-8 and TRBJ1-1, with D perhaps matching TRBD1 (6 bases). Germline lookup yields CDR1 SGHVS and CDR2 FQNEAQ. Trimming removed 7 bases at V and 4 bases at J, with 22 bases between. This CDR3 region has 16 residues. The CDR3 sequence: CASILSLGGQRTEAFF. The CDR3 DNA sequence: TGTGCCAGCATCCTTTCCTTGGGGGGGCAACGCACTGAAGCTTTCTTT.

The V call is TRBV4-2, the J call TRBJ1-2, with D uncertain. Germline V gives CDR1 LGHNA, CDR2 YNFKEQ. Between the trimmed V and J ends, which lost 0 bases and 5 bases, there was a span of 16 bases. The CDR3 extends over 16 amino acids. The DNA for the CDR3 is TGTGCCAGCAGCCAAGATACAAATGGCTACCTTTATGGCTACACCTTC. It encodes CASSQDTNGYLYGYTF.

At least ten counts were recorded for this clonotype. The chain uses TRBV20-1 and TRBJ2-5, with D perhaps matching TRBD2 (5 bases). Germline V lookup: CDR1 DFQATT, CDR2 SNEGSKA (reference sequence). This CDR3 is built from 12 residues. V was trimmed by 5 bases and J by 5 bases, leaving 12 bases between them. The CDR3 region is CSARRTGETQYF. In nucleotides, the CDR3 is TGCAGTGCTCGTAGGACTGGTGAGACCCAGTACTTC.

This clonotype has a count of ten or more. The gene calls are TRBV9 and TRBJ2-7; TRBD2 matches at 7 bases. V gave up 3 bases and J gave up 0 bases; unmatched junction bases: 9. The CDR3 extends over 16 amino acids. Per germline, CDR1 SGDLS and CDR2 YYNGEE. CDR3 nucleotide sequence: TGTGCCAGCAGCGCAGCGGGACTCCCGAGCTCCTACGAGCAGTACTTC. This encodes CASSAAGLPSSYEQYF.

A few counts support this clonotype. The CDR3 protein is CASSPMETGITTYEQYF. For the CDR3, the DNA is TGTGCCAGCTCACCCATGGAGACAGGGATCACAACCTACGAGCAGTACTTC. The rearrangement uses TRBV18 and TRBJ2-7; 7 bases are a match to TRBD1. Trimming cost V 3 bases and J 2 bases; bases outside gene matches: 13. This CDR3 is built from 17 residues. The germline CDR1 and CDR2 sequences are KGHSH and LQKENI.

This chain joins TRBV28 and TRBJ2-3, with 8 bases aligning to TRBD1. Trimming at V came to 8 bases and at J to 4 bases, leaving 8 bases not matched to a gene. The length of the CDR3 is 14 residues. From germline, CDR1 is MDHEN and CDR2 SYDVKM. The CDR3 region has the DNA TGTGCCAGCTCCCAGACAGGGGTTGCAGATACGCAGTATTTT. It is translated as CASSQTGVADTQYF.

This clonotype was observed many times. The chain is built from TRBV12-3 or TRBV12-4 and TRBJ1-2; tentatively, D is TRBD1 (5 bases). V lost 5 bases, J lost 5 bases, and 9 bases lay in between. The CDR3 runs to 12 residues. The CDR3 loop reads CASSPAGYGYTF. The CDR3 region has the DNA TGTGCCAGCAGTCCCGCAGGGTATGGCTACACCTTC.

This clonotype appeared a few times. The rearrangement links TRBV7-8 to TRBJ2-3, with TRBD2 identical over 9 bases. With V trimmed by 2 bases and J by 0 bases, 6 bases remained unmatched. Germline V lookup: CDR1 SGHVS, CDR2 FQNEAQ. CDR3 length: 17 amino acids. CDR3 DNA sequence: TGTGCCAGCAGCTTACGTCTAGCGGGGTCTAGCACAGATACGCAGTATTTT. Protein product: CASSLRLAGSSTDTQYF.

This clonotype was recorded at least ten times. V is TRBV6-5 and J is TRBJ1-1, with unresolved D. This CDR3 region has 14 residues. Germline loops: CDR1 MNHEY, CDR2 SVGAGI. V was clipped by 2 bases and J by 4 bases, with 11 bases between them. The CDR3 nucleotides read TGTGCCAGCAGTTACCGTCAGAAGATCACTGAAGCTTTCTTT. The encoded protein is CASSYRQKITEAFF.

V gene TRBV12-3 or TRBV12-4 combines with J gene TRBJ2-5, with 8 bases that match TRBD2. This CDR3 is built from 14 residues. V lost 2 bases, J lost 4 bases, and 3 bases stayed unmatched. The CDR3 coding sequence is TGTGCCAGCAGTTTATACGGGGGGGCAGAGACCCAGTACTTC. Translated, it gives CASSLYGGAETQYF.

The chain carries TRBV24-1 and TRBJ2-1; D is ambiguous. There are 12 residues in the CDR3. Trimming shortened V by 0 bases and J by 9 bases, and 5 bases separated the two germline ends. Germline CDR1 is KGHDR and CDR2 is SFDVKD. The CDR3 DNA follows: TGTGCCACCAGTGATTTGTACGGTGAGCAGTTCTTC. Its translation: CATSDLYGEQFF.

This clonotype occurred many times. The chain couples TRBV20-1 to TRBJ2-1; TRBD2 aligns across 14 bases. The V segment lost 6 bases and the J segment 9 bases; nucleotides outside the gene matches: 4. Germline CDR1 reads DFQATT; CDR2 reads SNEGSKA (reference sequence). The CDR3 length is 13 residues. The CDR3 spells CSAGTSGSAEQFF. The CDR3 nucleotides are TGCAGTGCGGGGACTAGCGGGAGTGCTGAGCAGTTCTTC.

The chain has TRBV12-3 or TRBV12-4 and TRBJ1-2; tentative D call: TRBD1 (5 bases). The CDR3 consists of 13 residues. The V gene lost 7 bases and the J gene lost 4 bases, with 13 bases spanning the gap. The CDR3 coding sequence is TGTGCCAGCATCGGGGGGGGGGGCTATGGCTACACCTTC. It is translated as CASIGGGGYGYTF.

The chain employs TRBV4-2 and TRBJ2-1; 11 bases align to TRBD2. CDR3 size: 17 residues. Germline V lookup: CDR1 LGHNA, CDR2 YNFKEQ. The V and J ends lost 0 bases and 8 bases, in that order; junction bases with no gene match: 9. The CDR3, as DNA: TGTGCCAGCAGCCAAGATTCGACTAGCGGGATGTTGGATGAGCAGTTCTTC. Translating it yields CASSQDSTSGMLDEQFF.